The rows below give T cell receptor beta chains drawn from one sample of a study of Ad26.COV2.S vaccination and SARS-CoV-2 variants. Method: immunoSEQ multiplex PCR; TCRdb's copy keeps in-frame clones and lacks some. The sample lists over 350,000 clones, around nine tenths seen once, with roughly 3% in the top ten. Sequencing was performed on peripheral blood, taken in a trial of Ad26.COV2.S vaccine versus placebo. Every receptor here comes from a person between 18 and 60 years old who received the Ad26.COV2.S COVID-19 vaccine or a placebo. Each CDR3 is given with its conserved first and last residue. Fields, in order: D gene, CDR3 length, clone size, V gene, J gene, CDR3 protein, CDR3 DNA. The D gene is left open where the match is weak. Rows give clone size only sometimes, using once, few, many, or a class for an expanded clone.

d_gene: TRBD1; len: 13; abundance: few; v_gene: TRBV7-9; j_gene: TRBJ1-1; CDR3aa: CAGGQGSNTEAFF; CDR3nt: TGTGCCGGTGGACAGGGATCGAACACTGAAGCTTTCTTT
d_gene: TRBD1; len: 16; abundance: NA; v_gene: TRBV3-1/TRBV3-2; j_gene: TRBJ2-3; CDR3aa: CASSRQQGAGTDTQYF; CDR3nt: TGTGCCAGCAGCCGTCAACAGGGGGCTGGCACAGATACGCAGTATTTT
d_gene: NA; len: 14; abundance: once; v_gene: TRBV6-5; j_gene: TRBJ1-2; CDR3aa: CASSPLVGSYGYTF; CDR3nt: TGTGCCAGCAGTCCTCTTGTGGGTTCCTATGGCTACACCTTC
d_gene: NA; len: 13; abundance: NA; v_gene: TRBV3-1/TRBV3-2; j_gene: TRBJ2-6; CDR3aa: CASSQSWANVLTF; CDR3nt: TGTGCCAGCAGCCAGAGCTGGGCCAACGTCCTGACTTTC
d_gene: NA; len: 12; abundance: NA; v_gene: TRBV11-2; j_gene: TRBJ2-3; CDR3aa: CASSLGEDTQYF; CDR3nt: TGTGCCAGCAGCTTGGGGGAAGATACGCAGTATTTT
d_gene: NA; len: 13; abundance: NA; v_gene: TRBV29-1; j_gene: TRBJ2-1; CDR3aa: CSVAEQGINEQFF; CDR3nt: TGCAGCGTTGCCGAACAGGGAATCAATGAGCAGTTCTTC
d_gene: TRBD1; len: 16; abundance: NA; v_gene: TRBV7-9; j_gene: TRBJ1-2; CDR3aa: CASSSRQGLTNYGYTF; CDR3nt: TGTGCCAGCAGCTCCAGACAGGGCCTTACTAACTATGGCTACACCTTC
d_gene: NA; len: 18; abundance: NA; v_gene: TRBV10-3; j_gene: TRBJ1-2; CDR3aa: CAISDTRFSGASNYGYTF; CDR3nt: TGTGCCATCAGTGATACTCGGTTTTCAGGGGCCAGTAACTATGGCTACACCTTC
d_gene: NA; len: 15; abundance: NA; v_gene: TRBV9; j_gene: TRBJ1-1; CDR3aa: CASSPRGGLNTEAFF; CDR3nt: TGTGCCAGCAGTCCCAGGGGAGGGTTGAACACTGAAGCTTTCTTT
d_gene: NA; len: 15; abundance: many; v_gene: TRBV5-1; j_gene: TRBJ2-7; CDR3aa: CASSLRQPRNYEQYF; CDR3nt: TGCGCCAGCAGCTTAAGGCAGCCTCGAAACTACGAGCAGTACTTC
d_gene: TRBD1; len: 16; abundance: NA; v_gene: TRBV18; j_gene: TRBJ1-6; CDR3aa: CASSPVSGQFPSPLHF; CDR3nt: TGTGCCAGCTCACCGGTATCGGGACAGTTTCCTTCACCCCTCCACTTT
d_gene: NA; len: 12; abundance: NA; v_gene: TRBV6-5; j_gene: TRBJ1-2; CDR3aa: CASPGGTYGYTF; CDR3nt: TGTGCCAGCCCGGGGGGTACCTATGGCTACACCTTC
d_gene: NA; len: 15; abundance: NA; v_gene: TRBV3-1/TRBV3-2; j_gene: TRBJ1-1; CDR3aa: CASSQDRAENTEAFF; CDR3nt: TGTGCCAGCAGCCAAGATAGGGCGGAGAACACTGAAGCTTTCTTT
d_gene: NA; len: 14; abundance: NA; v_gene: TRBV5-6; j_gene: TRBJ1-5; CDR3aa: CASSLKQGNQPQHF; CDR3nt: TGTGCCAGCAGCTTAAAGCAGGGAAATCAGCCCCAGCATTTT
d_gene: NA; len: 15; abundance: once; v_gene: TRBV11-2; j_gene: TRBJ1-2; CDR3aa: CASSLDHQATYGYTF; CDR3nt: TGTGCCAGCAGCTTAGATCATCAGGCCACATATGGCTACACCTTC
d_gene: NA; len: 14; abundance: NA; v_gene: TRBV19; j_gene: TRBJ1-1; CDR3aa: CASSIGGMNTEAFF; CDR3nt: TGTGCCAGTAGTATAGGAGGGATGAACACTGAAGCTTTCTTT
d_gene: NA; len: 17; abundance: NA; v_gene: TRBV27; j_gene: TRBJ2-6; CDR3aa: CASSTLDRSSGANVLTF; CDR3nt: TGTGCCAGCAGTACCCTCGACAGATCCTCTGGGGCCAACGTCCTGACTTTC
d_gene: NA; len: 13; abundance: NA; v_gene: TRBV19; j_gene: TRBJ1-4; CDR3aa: CASNGPGAEKLFF; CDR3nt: TGTGCCAGTAACGGTCCGGGGGCTGAAAAACTGTTTTTT
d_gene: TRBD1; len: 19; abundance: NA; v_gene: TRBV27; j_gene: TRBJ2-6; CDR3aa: CASRWTGGVISAGANVLTF; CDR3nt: TGTGCCAGCAGATGGACAGGGGGGGTCATAAGTGCTGGGGCCAACGTCCTGACTTTC
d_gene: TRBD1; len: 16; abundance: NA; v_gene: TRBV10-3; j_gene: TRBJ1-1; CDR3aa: CAISDESQGGNTEAFF; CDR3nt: TGTGCCATCAGTGATGAATCGCAGGGGGGGAACACTGAAGCTTTCTTT
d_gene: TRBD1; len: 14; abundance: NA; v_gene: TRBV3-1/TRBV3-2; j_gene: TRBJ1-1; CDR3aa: CASSLTGGHTEAFF; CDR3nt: TGTGCCAGCAGCTTGACAGGGGGCCACACTGAAGCTTTCTTT
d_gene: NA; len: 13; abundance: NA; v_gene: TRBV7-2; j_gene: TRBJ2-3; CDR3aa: CASSASLAGPQYF; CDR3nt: TGTGCCAGCAGCGCAAGTCTAGCAGGCCCGCAGTATTTT
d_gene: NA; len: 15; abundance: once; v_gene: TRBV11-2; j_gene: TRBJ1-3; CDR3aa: CASSFLTDGGNTIYF; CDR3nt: TGTGCCAGCAGCTTCCTAACGGACGGAGGAAACACCATATATTTT
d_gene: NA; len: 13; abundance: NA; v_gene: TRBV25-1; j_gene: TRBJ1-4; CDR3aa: CASSPHETEKLFF; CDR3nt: TGTGCCAGCAGTCCTCATGAGACTGAAAAACTGTTTTTT
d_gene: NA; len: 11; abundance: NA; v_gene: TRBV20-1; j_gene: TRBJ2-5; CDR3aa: CSARAPETQYF; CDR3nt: TGCAGTGCTCGCGCCCCAGAGACCCAGTACTTC
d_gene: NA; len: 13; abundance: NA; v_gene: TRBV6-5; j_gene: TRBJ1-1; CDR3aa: CASALRENTEAFF; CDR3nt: TGTGCCAGCGCGTTGCGGGAGAACACTGAAGCTTTCTTT
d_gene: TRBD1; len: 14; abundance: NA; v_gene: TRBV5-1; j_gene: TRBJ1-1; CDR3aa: CASRGTGGRKGAFF; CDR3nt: TGCGCCAGCAGGGGAACAGGGGGCCGAAAAGGAGCTTTCTTT
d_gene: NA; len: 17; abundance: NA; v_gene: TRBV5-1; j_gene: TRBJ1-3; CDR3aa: CASSLAGRFESSNTIYF; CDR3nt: TGCGCCAGCAGCTTGGCCGGCAGGTTTGAGTCTTCAAACACCATATATTTT
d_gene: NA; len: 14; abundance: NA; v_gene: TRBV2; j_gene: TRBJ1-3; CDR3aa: CASRQQVTGNTIYF; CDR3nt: TGTGCCAGCAGGCAACAGGTTACTGGAAACACCATATATTTT
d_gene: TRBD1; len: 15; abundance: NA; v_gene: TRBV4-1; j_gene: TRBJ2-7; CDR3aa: CASSQGPGQGYEQYF; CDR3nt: TGCGCCAGCAGCCAGGGCCCGGGACAGGGATACGAGCAGTACTTC
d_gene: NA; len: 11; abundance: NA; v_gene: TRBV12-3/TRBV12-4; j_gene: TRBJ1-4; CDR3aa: CASSFNEKLFF; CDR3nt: TGTGCCAGCAGTTTCAATGAAAAACTGTTTTTT
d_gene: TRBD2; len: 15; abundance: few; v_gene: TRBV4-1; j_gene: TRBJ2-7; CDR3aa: CASSRGASGEYEQYF; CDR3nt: TGCGCCAGCAGCAGGGGGGCTAGCGGGGAATACGAGCAGTACTTC
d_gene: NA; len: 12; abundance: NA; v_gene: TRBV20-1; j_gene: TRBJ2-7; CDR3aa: CSASGGRDEQYF; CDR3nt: TGCAGTGCGAGTGGTGGCAGGGACGAGCAGTACTTC
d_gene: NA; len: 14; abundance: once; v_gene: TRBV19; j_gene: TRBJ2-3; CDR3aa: CASSDRPWPDTQYF; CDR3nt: TGTGCCAGTAGCGATCGCCCCTGGCCAGATACGCAGTATTTT
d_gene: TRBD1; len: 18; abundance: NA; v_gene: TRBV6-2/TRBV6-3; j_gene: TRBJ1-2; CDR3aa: CASSPMRDRLRSYYGYTF; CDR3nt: TGTGCCAGCAGTCCCATGAGGGACAGGTTAAGGAGCTACTATGGCTACACCTTC
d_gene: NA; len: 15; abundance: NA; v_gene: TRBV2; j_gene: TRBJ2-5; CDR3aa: CASSEAGGRQETQYF; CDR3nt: TGTGCCAGCAGTGAAGCGGGGGGCAGACAAGAGACCCAGTACTTC
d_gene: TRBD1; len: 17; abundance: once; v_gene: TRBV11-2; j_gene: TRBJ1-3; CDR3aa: CASRKGQGDSSGNTIYF; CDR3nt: TGTGCCAGCAGGAAAGGACAGGGGGACTCCTCTGGAAACACCATATATTTT
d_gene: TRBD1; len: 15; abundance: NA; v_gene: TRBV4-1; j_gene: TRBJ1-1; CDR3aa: CASSHYRGGDTEAFF; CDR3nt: TGCGCCAGCAGCCATTACAGGGGAGGGGACACTGAAGCTTTCTTT
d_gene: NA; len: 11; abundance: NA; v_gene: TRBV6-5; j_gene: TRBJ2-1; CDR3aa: CATTSLSEQFF; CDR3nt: TGTGCCACCACATCCTTAAGTGAGCAGTTCTTC
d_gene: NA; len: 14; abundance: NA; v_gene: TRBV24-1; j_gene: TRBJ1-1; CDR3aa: CATSEKGRNTEAFF; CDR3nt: TGTGCCACCAGTGAAAAGGGACGGAACACTGAAGCTTTCTTT
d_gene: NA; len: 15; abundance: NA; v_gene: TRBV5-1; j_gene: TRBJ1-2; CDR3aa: CASSSTDQFSGGYTF; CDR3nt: TGCGCCAGCAGCTCAACGGACCAGTTCAGCGGGGGCTACACCTTC